The 30 T cell receptor beta chains presented below share a single source sample, sequenced in a study of response to subunit inactivated influenza vaccine. MiXCR, applied by TCRdb to the RT-PCR reads, yields one record per CDR3 protein. The repertoire holds hundreds of thousands of distinct CDR3 sequences, 6.5% to 8% seen once, with approximately 13% in the top ten. The sample consisted of PBMCs from blood, taken less than 30 months after vaccination. These receptors came from a man aged 50-75 years who received an inactivated influenza vaccine.

The chain is built from TRBV12-3 or TRBV12-4 and TRBJ1-5, with D unresolved. The CDR3 runs to 13 residues. Trimming shortened V by 6 bases and J by 6 bases, and 12 bases separated the two germline ends. The chain's CDR3 is CASSSGIGQPQHF. The CDR3 DNA sequence: TGTGCCAGCAGCTCAGGAATCGGTCAGCCCCAGCATTTT.

This clonotype was seen many times. The chain couples TRBV4-3 to TRBJ2-3, with TRBD2 identical over 11 bases. The J segment lost 0 bases and the V segment lost 1 base, leaving 3 bases of the junction unmatched. Germline V CDR1 and CDR2: LGHNA, YSLEER. This CDR3 spans 17 amino acids. The CDR3 nucleotides read TGCGCCAGCAGCCAAGGACTAGCGGGGTCTAGCACAGATACGCAGTATTTT. Protein product: CASSQGLAGSSTDTQYF.

This clonotype was recorded a few times. The V and J genes are TRBV7-2 and TRBJ1-5, with TRBD1 as a possible D gene (6 bases). Germline loops: CDR1 SGHTA, CDR2 FQGNSA. The V end lost 5 bases, the J end lost 7 bases, and 18 bases lay between the germline ends. The CDR3 has 15 amino acids. CDR3 in amino acids: CASSPGGRGWQPQHF. Here the CDR3 DNA reads TGTGCCAGCAGCCCTGGGGGCCGGGGTTGGCAGCCCCAGCATTTT. Full variable domain (outside the CDR3, taken from reference TRBV7-2 and TRBJ1-5): GAGVSQSPSNKVTEKGKDVELRCDPISGHTALYWYRQSLGQGLEFLIYFQGNSAPDKSGLPSDRFSAERTGGSVSTLTIQRTQQEDSAVYLCASSPGGRGWQPQHFGDGTRLSIL.

This clonotype occurred a few times. The chain recombines TRBV7-6 with TRBJ2-7, with 14 bases matching TRBD2. Germline V lookup: CDR1 SGHVS, CDR2 FNYEAQ. V gave up 3 bases and J gave up 5 bases; unmatched junction bases: 6. The CDR3 is 16 amino acids. This CDR3 is CASSLTSGRAGNEQYF. As DNA, the CDR3 is TGTGCCAGCAGCTTGACTAGCGGGAGGGCCGGGAACGAGCAGTACTTC.

This clonotype was seen many times. The V and J genes are TRBV12-3 or TRBV12-4 and TRBJ1-2; 9 bases line up with TRBD1. CDR3 length: 12 amino acids. V trimming: 7 bases; J trimming: 8 bases; junction bases outside the gene matches: 5. The CDR3 nucleotides are TGTGCCAGCACCGAGACAGGGGGAGGCTACACCTTC. The encoded protein is CASTETGGGYTF.

The chain links TRBV5-1 to TRBJ2-7, with a tentative D call TRBD1 (5 bases). CDR1 is SGHRS and CDR2 is YFSETQ in the germline V gene. The CDR3 runs to 14 residues. Trimming removed 0 bases at V and 2 bases at J, with 9 bases between. For the CDR3, the DNA is TGCGCCAGCAGCTTGGAACAGGACCCCTACGAGCAGTACTTC. Translated, it gives CASSLEQDPYEQYF.

The CDR3 protein is CASSVGGGAYEQYF. The CDR3 DNA reads TGTGCCAGCAGCGTGGGCGGGGGGGCCTACGAGCAGTACTTC. The V and J genes are TRBV9 and TRBJ2-7; 9 nucleotides agree with TRBD2. CDR3 size: 14 residues. CDR1 and CDR2 from the germline V gene are SGDLS and YYNGEE. The J segment lost 2 bases and the V segment lost 2 bases, leaving 2 bases of the junction unmatched. Variable domain in full (rest from reference TRBV9 and TRBJ2-7): DSGVTQTPKHLITATGQRVTLRCSPRSGDLSVYWYQQSLDQGLQFLIQYYNGEERAKGNILERFSAQQFPDLHSELNLSSLELGDSALYFCASSVGGGAYEQYFGPGTRLTVT.

In its sample, this clonotype was seen a few times. The gene calls are TRBV3-1 and TRBJ2-7; 10 positions agree with TRBD2. Germline V gene sequence: CDR1 LGHDT, CDR2 YNNKEL (reference sequence). J was trimmed by 3 bases and V by 3 bases; bases with no gene match: 11. The CDR3 extends over 17 amino acids. CDR3 sequence: CASSQAPLAGVFYEQYF. Written as DNA, the CDR3 is TGTGCCAGCAGCCAGGCCCCTCTAGCGGGAGTTTTCTACGAGCAGTACTTC.

This clonotype was observed many times. The chain links TRBV3-1 to TRBJ2-5, with D unclear. The CDR3 has 12 residues. Trimming took 2 bases from V and 4 from J, leaving 5 bases between them. Looked up from germline, CDR1 is LGHDT and CDR2 is YNNKEL (reference sequence). This CDR3 reads CASSQIIETQYF. In nucleotides, the CDR3 is TGTGCCAGCAGCCAAATTATAGAGACCCAGTACTTC.

J is TRBJ1-6 and V is TRBV6-1, with TRBD1 matching 7 bases. The CDR3 length is 14 residues. The trim removed 7 bases at V and 5 bases at J, leaving 5 bases unmatched. Per the germline V gene, CDR1 is MNHNS and CDR2 is SASEGT. The CDR3 sequence: CASTAGTDNSPLHF. As DNA, the CDR3 is TGTGCCAGCACCGCCGGGACAGATAATTCACCCCTCCACTTT.

This clonotype was picked up a small number of times. The chain employs TRBV6-2 or TRBV6-3 and TRBJ2-5; 11 positions agree with TRBD2. V shed 7 bases and J 4 bases; nucleotides not matched to a gene: 8. CDR3 length: 15 amino acids. CDR1 and CDR2 (germline): MNHEY, SVGEGT. DNA of the CDR3: TGTGCCAGCACCCCGGAAGGACTAGCGGGAGAGACCCAGTACTTC. Encoded protein: CASTPEGLAGETQYF.

A few counts support this clonotype. This chain uses TRBV30 with TRBJ2-1; 12 nucleotides match TRBD2. Losses at the gene ends were 2 bases for V and 6 bases for J; bases not matched to a gene: 8. The CDR3 runs to 16 residues. Germline V gene lookup returns CDR1 GTSNPN and CDR2 SVGIG (reference sequence). CDR3 coding DNA: TGTGCCTGGAGTCTTTCACTAGCGGGGGGAGGCAATGAGCAGTTCTTC. This codes for CAWSLSLAGGGNEQFF.

The rearrangement uses TRBV4-3 and TRBJ2-6; D tentatively fits TRBD1 or TRBD2 (5 bases each). Per germline, CDR1 LGHNA and CDR2 YSLEER. This CDR3 has 17 residues. V was shortened by 0 bases and J by 0 bases, with 9 bases between the two germline ends. CDR3 DNA: TGCGCCAGCAGCCAAGATTGGGACGTCTCTGGGGCCAACGTCCTGACTTTC. This sequence encodes CASSQDWDVSGANVLTF.

The rearrangement links TRBV4-2 to TRBJ2-3; D is uncertain. This CDR3 is 15 amino acids long. Germline V CDR1 and CDR2: LGHNA, YNFKEQ. Between the trimmed V and J ends, which lost 0 bases and 6 bases, there was a span of 13 bases. The CDR3 DNA follows: TGTGCCAGCAGCCAAGATGTCGTTAGGTCCGATACGCAGTATTTT. This codes for CASSQDVVRSDTQYF.

The sample holds many counts of this clonotype. The chain uses TRBV28 and TRBJ1-2; tentatively, D is TRBD1 (6 bases). This CDR3 region has 13 residues. V was cut by 4 bases and J by 7 bases, with 13 bases left in between. The germline V gene encodes CDR1 MDHEN and CDR2 SYDVKM. CDR3 bases: TGTGCCAGCAGTTCACCCGACAGGCCTGGCTACACCTTC. Protein: CASSSPDRPGYTF.

In its sample, this clonotype was seen a few times. The chain combines TRBV4-3 with TRBJ1-4, with 11 positions matching TRBD1. V lost 5 bases, J lost 17 bases, and 10 bases stayed unmatched. Germline loops: CDR1 LGHNA, CDR2 YSLEER. The CDR3 consists of 13 residues. CDR3 loop: CASSSGQGAAIFF. CDR3 nucleotides: TGCGCCAGCAGCTCAGGACAGGGGGCGGCCATATTTTTT.

The gene calls are TRBV5-5 and TRBJ2-1; D call uncertain. The CDR3 covers 13 residues. Germline-derived CDR1 and CDR2 are SGHKS and YYEKEE (reference sequence). The V gene lost 4 bases and the J gene lost 8 bases, with 13 bases spanning the gap. This CDR3 reads CASSLASRHEQFF. CDR3 DNA: TGTGCCAGCAGCCTGGCCAGTAGGCATGAGCAGTTCTTC.

This clonotype was recorded many times. V and J are TRBV10-3 and TRBJ2-2, with D possibly being TRBD1 or TRBD2 (6 bases each). This CDR3 has 16 amino acids. CDR1 and CDR2 from the germline V gene are ENHRY and SYGVKD. Trimming stripped 6 bases from V and 6 bases from J, with 20 bases between. The CDR3 sequence is CAIRPSGGGSAGELFF. CDR3 coding DNA: TGTGCCATCAGACCGTCAGGAGGGGGGAGCGCCGGGGAGCTGTTTTTT.

The V and J genes are TRBV5-1 and TRBJ2-2; 10 nucleotides match TRBD1. The CDR3 length is 19 residues. V shed 0 bases, J shed 6 bases, and the junction held 14 bases outside the gene matches. Germline CDR1 SGHRS, CDR2 YFSETQ. The DNA for the CDR3 is TGCGCCAGCAGCTTGGCCCACTTCAAGACAGGGGGCTCGGCCGGGGAGCTGTTTTTT. Its protein is CASSLAHFKTGGSAGELFF.

This clonotype appeared many times. The rearrangement uses TRBV27 and TRBJ2-1; D ambiguous. Between the trimmed V and J ends, which lost 1 base and 6 bases, there was a span of 7 bases. From germline, CDR1 is MNHEY and CDR2 SMNVEV (reference sequence). The CDR3 is 13 amino acids. The CDR3: CASSLWVGNEQFF. DNA of the CDR3: TGTGCCAGCAGTTTATGGGTAGGCAATGAGCAGTTCTTC.

This clonotype was detected a few times. This chain links TRBV10-2 with TRBJ1-4; the match to TRBD1 covers 8 bases. Germline CDR1 reads WSHSY; CDR2 reads SAAADI. The CDR3 is 15 residues long. Trimming cost V 6 bases and J 8 bases; bases outside gene matches: 11. CDR3 DNA sequence: TGCGCCAGCAGACTCCCAGGGGGCGAGGTCGAAAAACTGTTTTTT. This encodes CASRLPGGEVEKLFF.

The chain combines TRBV5-6 with TRBJ2-3; tentative D call: TRBD1 (6 bases). Per germline, CDR1 SGHDT and CDR2 YYEEEE. This CDR3 is 14 amino acids long. With 4 bases removed from V and 2 bases from J, the gap between germline ends came to 11 bases. The CDR3 spells CASSRGTHTDTQYF. As DNA, the CDR3 is TGTGCCAGCAGCAGGGGGACCCACACAGATACGCAGTATTTT.

This sequence joins TRBV29-1 and TRBJ1-3; D is unclear. CDR1 SQVTM and CDR2 ANQGSEA come from the germline V gene. The CDR3 contains 13 residues. Trimming removed 5 bases at V and 4 bases at J, with 12 bases between. The CDR3 spells CSVNGLGGNTIYF. The CDR3 nucleotides are TGCAGCGTTAATGGTTTGGGGGGAAACACCATATATTTT.

The gene calls are TRBV28 and TRBJ1-5; no definite D call. Trimming removed 6 bases from V and 3 bases from J, with 15 bases in between. Germline loops: CDR1 MDHEN, CDR2 SYDVKM. The CDR3 is 15 residues long. The CDR3 region is CASRLIDETNQPQHF. For the CDR3, the DNA is TGTGCCAGCAGGCTAATCGACGAGACCAATCAGCCCCAGCATTTT.

The V call is TRBV3-1, the J call TRBJ1-1; TRBD1 matches at 8 bases. V shed 3 bases, J shed 9 bases, and the junction held 12 bases outside the gene matches. The CDR3 spans 15 residues. Germline V CDR1 and CDR2: LGHDT, YNNKEL (reference sequence). CDR3 nucleotide sequence: TGTGCCAGCAGCCAGGAAGGGACAGGACGGGCGAAAGCTTTCTTT. The encoded protein is CASSQEGTGRAKAFF.

This clonotype was counted a few times. The chain links TRBV20-1 to TRBJ2-2; D ambiguous. CDR3 length: 14 residues. The ends were cut back, 0 bases at V and 6 bases at J, with 11 bases in the middle. The germline V gene has CDR1 DFQATT and CDR2 SNEGSKA (reference sequence). The CDR3 nucleotides are TGCAGTGCTAGAGATTCCGGACGGGCCGGGGAGCTGTTTTTT. It translates to CSARDSGRAGELFF.

In its sample, this clonotype was seen many times. This rearrangement joins TRBV12-3 or TRBV12-4 to TRBJ2-7; TRBD1 matches at 9 bases. This CDR3 spans 15 amino acids. Unmatched junction bases numbered 8, after V lost 6 bases and J lost 2 bases. The CDR3 DNA is TGTGCCAGCAGCGAGGCCGGGACAGGGACCTACGAGCAGTACTTC. Amino acids: CASSEAGTGTYEQYF.

This clonotype was recorded a few times. V is TRBV7-2 and J is TRBJ2-7, with D possibly TRBD2 on 6 matching bases. CDR1 is SGHTA, CDR2 FQGNSA, per germline. The CDR3 has 17 residues. V lost 5 bases and J 2 bases, leaving 22 bases between the germline ends. The CDR3 DNA reads as TGTGCCAGCAGCCCCAACCTAGGGGAGGAGATACCCTACGAGCAGTACTTC. This encodes CASSPNLGEEIPYEQYF.

This clonotype was counted a few times. The V gene is TRBV2, the J gene TRBJ2-5; D might be TRBD1 or TRBD2, each matching 5 bases. Germline assignment: CDR1 SNHLY and CDR2 FYNNEI. This CDR3 is built from 13 residues. V lost 7 bases to trimming and J lost 5 bases, with 14 bases between them. The CDR3 DNA is TGTGCCAGCACGGGACGGTTTGATGAGACCCAGTACTTC. As protein: CASTGRFDETQYF.

This clonotype has more than one count but fewer than ten. V gene TRBV9 combines with J gene TRBJ2-1; D remains ambiguous. Germline assignment: CDR1 SGDLS and CDR2 YYNGEE. The V and J ends lost 0 bases and 11 bases respectively, with 6 bases between them. The CDR3 contains 11 residues. CDR3: CASSVGVKQFF. DNA for the CDR3: TGTGCCAGCAGCGTAGGGGTTAAGCAGTTCTTC.